This is a list of T cell receptor beta chains from one sample in a study of T cell repertoires in cytomegalovirus infection. Which antigens these TCRs recognize remains unknown. TCRdb used MiXCR to reprocess the reads, holding one entry per CDR3 protein. The data contain approximately 280,000 distinct CDR3 sequences, under 25% of them singletons. Sequencing used cultured PBMCs, obtained from culture after CMV antigen stimulation. The receptor set was obtained from a human donor in good health (CMV status not recorded). Some clones in this sample may be carry-over from other donors' samples. CDR3s include the opening cysteine and the closing phenylalanine or tryptophan. The order of the fields is clone size, D gene, J gene, V gene, CDR3 DNA, CDR3 protein. A D gene is named only where the DNA matches it firmly. Clone size is not always given. Where it is, it says once, few, many or a class for expanded clones.

clone size: NA
D gene: TRBD2
J gene: TRBJ2-5
V gene: TRBV7-9
CDR3 DNA: TGTGCCAGCAGCTCCCTTAGCGGGAGACGGACCCAGTACTTC
CDR3 protein: CASSSLSGRRTQYF

clone size: few
D gene: TRBD1
J gene: TRBJ1-5
V gene: TRBV30
CDR3 DNA: TGTGCCTGGAGTATTGACAGGGTGGGCAATCAGCCCCAGCATTTT
CDR3 protein: CAWSIDRVGNQPQHF

clone size: NA
D gene: NA
J gene: TRBJ2-3
V gene: TRBV10-3
CDR3 DNA: TGTGCCATCAGCGGTACCGGGACTAGCACAGATACGCAGTATTTT
CDR3 protein: CAISGTGTSTDTQYF

clone size: many
D gene: NA
J gene: TRBJ2-1
V gene: TRBV7-6
CDR3 DNA: TGTGCCAGCAGCGAAACCCCCTACTCGTATCGCAATGAGCAGTTCTTC
CDR3 protein: CASSETPYSYRNEQFF

clone size: NA
D gene: TRBD2
J gene: TRBJ2-6
V gene: TRBV20-1
CDR3 DNA: TGCAGTGCTAGACAGCGGGAGAGCTCTGGGGCCAACGTCCTGACTTTC
CDR3 protein: CSARQRESSGANVLTF

clone size: NA
D gene: TRBD1
J gene: TRBJ1-2
V gene: TRBV10-3
CDR3 DNA: TGTGCCATCAGCGCGGACAGGGACTATGGCTACACCTTC
CDR3 protein: CAISADRDYGYTF

clone size: many
D gene: NA
J gene: TRBJ2-2
V gene: TRBV19
CDR3 DNA: TGTGCCAGTAGTATTCGTTCATTTAACACCGGGGAGCTGTTTTTT
CDR3 protein: CASSIRSFNTGELFF

clone size: NA
D gene: TRBD1
J gene: TRBJ2-2
V gene: TRBV24-1
CDR3 DNA: TGTGCCACTTCCCGGGACAGGATGTCCGGGGAGCTGTTTTTT
CDR3 protein: CATSRDRMSGELFF

clone size: NA
D gene: NA
J gene: TRBJ2-2
V gene: TRBV6-2/TRBV6-3
CDR3 DNA: TGTGCCAGCAGTTACGATCTAGCTAGGTCCGGGGAGCTGTTTTTT
CDR3 protein: CASSYDLARSGELFF

clone size: NA
D gene: NA
J gene: TRBJ2-3
V gene: TRBV12-3/TRBV12-4
CDR3 DNA: TGTGCCAGCAGTTTAGGTCGGAGGGATTTCACAGATACGCAGTATTTT
CDR3 protein: CASSLGRRDFTDTQYF

clone size: many
D gene: NA
J gene: TRBJ2-4
V gene: TRBV7-2
CDR3 DNA: TGTGCCAGCAGCGTAGGCGGAGGGGCCAAAAACATTCAGTACTTC
CDR3 protein: CASSVGGGAKNIQYF

clone size: many
D gene: TRBD2
J gene: TRBJ2-2
V gene: TRBV6-5
CDR3 DNA: TGTGCCAGCAGTTACTTTGCTAGCGGCCGGGGCACCGGGGAGCTGTTTTTT
CDR3 protein: CASSYFASGRGTGELFF

clone size: NA
D gene: NA
J gene: TRBJ1-1
V gene: TRBV6-1
CDR3 DNA: TGTGCCAGCAGTGAAGCCGGGACGGTCAACACTGAAGCTTTCTTT
CDR3 protein: CASSEAGTVNTEAFF

clone size: NA
D gene: NA
J gene: TRBJ2-7
V gene: TRBV28
CDR3 DNA: TGTGCCAGCAGTTTATCAGTCGCCAGGGGAGGAATCTACGAGCAGTACTTC
CDR3 protein: CASSLSVARGGIYEQYF

clone size: many
D gene: NA
J gene: TRBJ2-2
V gene: TRBV12-3/TRBV12-4
CDR3 DNA: TGTGCCAGCCGCCGACACAGCCCGAACACCGGGGAGCTGTTTTTT
CDR3 protein: CASRRHSPNTGELFF

clone size: few
D gene: TRBD2
J gene: TRBJ2-5
V gene: TRBV11-3
CDR3 DNA: TGTGCCAGCAGCTGGAGGGGACTAGCGGGAGATGGGACCCAGTACTTC
CDR3 protein: CASSWRGLAGDGTQYF

clone size: NA
D gene: NA
J gene: TRBJ1-1
V gene: TRBV27
CDR3 DNA: TGTGCCAGCAGTCCCCTACAGGGAGTCAATTCTGAAGCTTTCTTT
CDR3 protein: CASSPLQGVNSEAFF

clone size: once
D gene: TRBD2
J gene: TRBJ2-7
V gene: TRBV9
CDR3 DNA: TGTGCCAGCAGCGTAGAGGGAGGGCCCTCCTACGAGCAGTACTTC
CDR3 protein: CASSVEGGPSYEQYF

clone size: few
D gene: TRBD1
J gene: TRBJ2-1
V gene: TRBV5-4
CDR3 DNA: TGTGCCAGCAGCGATCCGGGCCACCCCGGGACAGTAGGTGGTCGGGAGCAGTTCTTC
CDR3 protein: CASSDPGHPGTVGGREQFF

clone size: few
D gene: NA
J gene: TRBJ2-3
V gene: TRBV7-6
CDR3 DNA: TGTGCCAGCAGCCCCGGTGGGTGGAGAGGCACAGATACGCAGTATTTT
CDR3 protein: CASSPGGWRGTDTQYF

clone size: few
D gene: NA
J gene: TRBJ1-2
V gene: TRBV12-3/TRBV12-4
CDR3 DNA: TGTGCCAGCAGTAATAACTATGGCTACACCTTC
CDR3 protein: CASSNNYGYTF

clone size: few
D gene: NA
J gene: TRBJ1-4
V gene: TRBV18
CDR3 DNA: TGTGCCAGCTCACCATTGGAAAGTCAGGGAAAACTGTTTTTT
CDR3 protein: CASSPLESQGKLFF

clone size: NA
D gene: TRBD2
J gene: TRBJ2-2
V gene: TRBV12-5
CDR3 DNA: TGTGCTAGTGGTTTGGGACTAGCGGGAGTAGTAGACGGGGAGCTGTTTTTT
CDR3 protein: CASGLGLAGVVDGELFF

clone size: few
D gene: TRBD1
J gene: TRBJ1-2
V gene: TRBV11-2
CDR3 DNA: TGTGCCAGCAGCCTCGACAGGGGGGATGGTGGCTACACCTTC
CDR3 protein: CASSLDRGDGGYTF

clone size: NA
D gene: NA
J gene: TRBJ2-5
V gene: TRBV18
CDR3 DNA: TGTGCCAGCTCACCCCCCGGATCTCAAGAGACCCAGTACTTC
CDR3 protein: CASSPPGSQETQYF

clone size: many
D gene: NA
J gene: TRBJ1-5
V gene: TRBV7-2
CDR3 DNA: TGTGCCAGCAGCTTAGGATCGGGGAATCAGCCCCAGCATTTT
CDR3 protein: CASSLGSGNQPQHF

clone size: few
D gene: TRBD2
J gene: TRBJ2-3
V gene: TRBV12-5
CDR3 DNA: TGTGCTAGTGGTTTGGCCCTCGGGGGGACAGATACGCAGTATTTT
CDR3 protein: CASGLALGGTDTQYF

clone size: NA
D gene: TRBD1
J gene: TRBJ2-4
V gene: TRBV7-9
CDR3 DNA: TGTGCCAGCAGCTTGAGGGACAGGGGGAGTGATCGGACCAAAAACATTCAGTACTTC
CDR3 protein: CASSLRDRGSDRTKNIQYF

clone size: NA
D gene: TRBD2
J gene: TRBJ2-7
V gene: TRBV28
CDR3 DNA: TGTGCCAGCAGTTCTCCGGGACTAGGAATCGCGAAGCAGTACTTC
CDR3 protein: CASSSPGLGIAKQYF

clone size: NA
D gene: NA
J gene: TRBJ2-1
V gene: TRBV24-1
CDR3 DNA: TGTGCCACCAGTGAGGCAGCGGGTACCTACAATGAGCAGTTCTTC
CDR3 protein: CATSEAAGTYNEQFF